This TCR beta chain came from a study of blood T cell repertoires in COVID-19. Across the study: Specimens from acute and convalescent COVID-19 originated in the United States, Italy and Spain. Nucleic acid was either cDNA or gDNA, and it came from T cells, B-cell-depleted T cells, or PBMCs.

Original data processing: Amplification with reference gene primers provided the estimates of nucleated cell counts. TCRdb's copy holds only in-frame clones and misses some; the assay was immunoSEQ multiplex PCR. The DNA was the basis for D and trimming; V, J and clone size are from that table. Of tens of thousands of clones in the sample, about 80% were seen once. What was sequenced was peripheral blood. This TCR came from a man aged 55 to 70 with acute or convalescent COVID-19.

The CDR3 nucleotides read TGTGCCAGCAGCTTGGGGGGCTCTGGCTACACCTTC. Amino acid sequence: CASSLGGSGYTF. V and J are TRBV5-4 and TRBJ1-2, with a possible D match to TRBD1 (5 bases). The CDR3 runs to 12 residues. Looked up from germline, CDR1 is SGHNT and CDR2 is YYREEE (reference sequence). Trimming took 0 bases from V and 7 from J, leaving 7 bases between them.